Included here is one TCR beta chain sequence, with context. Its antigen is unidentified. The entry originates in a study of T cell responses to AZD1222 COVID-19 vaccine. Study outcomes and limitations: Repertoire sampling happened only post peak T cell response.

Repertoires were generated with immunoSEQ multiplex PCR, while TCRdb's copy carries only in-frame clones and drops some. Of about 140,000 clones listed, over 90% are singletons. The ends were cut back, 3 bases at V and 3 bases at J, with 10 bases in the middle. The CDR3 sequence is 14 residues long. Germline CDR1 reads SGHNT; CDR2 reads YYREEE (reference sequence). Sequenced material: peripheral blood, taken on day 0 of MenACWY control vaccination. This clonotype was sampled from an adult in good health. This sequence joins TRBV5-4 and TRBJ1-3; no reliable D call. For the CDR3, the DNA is TGTGCCAGCAGCTACGATCCCGGTGGAAACACCATATATTTT. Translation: CASSYDPGGNTIYF. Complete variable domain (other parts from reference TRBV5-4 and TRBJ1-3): ETGVTQSPTHLIKTRGQQVTLRCSSQSGHNTVSWYQQALGQGPQFIFQYYREEENGRGNFPPRFSGLQFPNYSSELNVNALELDDSALYLCASSYDPGGNTIYFGEGSWLTVV.